This T cell receptor (beta chain) originates from a study of T cells after yellow fever vaccination. TCRdb re-called the 5' RACE reads through MiXCR, storing one row per CDR3 protein. Of approximately 340,000 distinct CDR3 sequences in the sample, over 8% were seen once. V lost 5 bases and J lost 0, with 14 bases in between. Germline-derived CDR1 and CDR2 are SNHLY and FYNNEI. The CDR3 length is 16 residues. The V and J genes are TRBV2 and TRBJ1-3; the D gene is possibly TRBD1 (5 bases). The sequencing used PBMCs, collected on the day of the first yellow fever vaccination. The receptor's source is a man between 18 and 35 years old who received the YFV17D yellow fever vaccine. CDR3 nucleotide sequence: TGTGCCAGCAGTCGATTGGGACCGGACTCTGGAAACACCATATATTTT. Translated: CASSRLGPDSGNTIYF.